Listed below are T cell receptor beta chains from one sample, sequenced in a study of cytomegalovirus exposure and HLA in healthy donors. This table comes from immunoSEQ multiplex PCR, and its TCRdb copy is limited to in-frame clones, with some not included. This sample yields approximately 190,000 clones, of which 82% are seen a single time; about 0.8% belongs to the top ten. The sample was PBMCs. All receptors come from a woman aged 18-29 years in good health and CMV-seronegative. CDR3s include the opening cysteine and the closing phenylalanine or tryptophan. Each record gives: D gene, clone size, J gene, V gene, CDR3 protein, CDR3 DNA. The D gene is left open where the match is weak. A row's size may be missing; if present it is once, few, many or a size class.

d_gene: NA
abundance: NA
j_gene: TRBJ2-1
v_gene: TRBV6-1
CDR3aa: CASISSDEQFF
CDR3nt: TGTGCCAGCATTAGTTCCGATGAGCAGTTCTTC

d_gene: TRBD1
abundance: NA
j_gene: TRBJ2-7
v_gene: TRBV7-9
CDR3aa: CASSPRDRGKRTHYEQYF
CDR3nt: TGTGCCAGCAGCCCCCGGGACAGGGGGAAAAGGACCCACTACGAGCAGTACTTC

d_gene: NA
abundance: NA
j_gene: TRBJ1-1
v_gene: TRBV7-6
CDR3aa: CASSDGQEAFF
CDR3nt: TGTGCCAGCAGCGACGGACAGGAAGCTTTCTTT

d_gene: NA
abundance: NA
j_gene: TRBJ2-7
v_gene: TRBV27
CDR3aa: CASSVTGSSYEQYF
CDR3nt: TGTGCCAGCAGTGTAACAGGGAGCTCCTACGAGCAGTACTTC

d_gene: NA
abundance: once
j_gene: TRBJ2-3
v_gene: TRBV5-1
CDR3aa: CASSLGTQQVDTQYF
CDR3nt: TGCGCCAGCAGCTTGGGCACACAGCAAGTGGATACGCAGTATTTT

d_gene: TRBD2
abundance: NA
j_gene: TRBJ2-2
v_gene: TRBV7-9
CDR3aa: CASSSRGTTNTGEPFF
CDR3nt: TGTGCCAGCAGCTCCCGCGGGACTACGAACACCGGGGAGCCGTTTTTT

d_gene: NA
abundance: NA
j_gene: TRBJ2-3
v_gene: TRBV11-2
CDR3aa: CASSLDQADTQYF
CDR3nt: TGTGCCAGCAGCTTAGATCAGGCAGATACGCAGTATTTT

d_gene: TRBD1
abundance: NA
j_gene: TRBJ2-7
v_gene: TRBV7-9
CDR3aa: CSSTRPGQGSYEQYF
CDR3nt: TGTTCCAGCACTCGTCCGGGACAGGGTTCCTACGAGCAGTACTTC

d_gene: NA
abundance: NA
j_gene: TRBJ1-1
v_gene: TRBV11-2
CDR3aa: CASSLRVVGTEAFF
CDR3nt: TGTGCCAGCAGCTTACGGGTCGTCGGCACTGAAGCTTTCTTT

d_gene: NA
abundance: NA
j_gene: TRBJ2-7
v_gene: TRBV11-2
CDR3aa: CASSVDSIVYYEQYF
CDR3nt: TGTGCCAGCAGCGTGGATAGCATCGTTTACTACGAGCAGTACTTC

d_gene: NA
abundance: NA
j_gene: TRBJ2-1
v_gene: TRBV5-6
CDR3aa: CASSLETGAYNEQFF
CDR3nt: TGTGCCAGCAGCTTGGAGACGGGGGCCTACAATGAGCAGTTCTTC